This T cell receptor (beta chain) is from a study of blood T cells in healthy people across ages. There are 13 residues in the CDR3. V dropped 4 bases and J dropped 6 bases, with 14 bases sitting between them. Looked up from germline, CDR1 is SGHRS and CDR2 is YFSETQ. PCR was performed a second time for about 7 to 12 cycles using a sample-barcoded 5' primer and a J-beta primer mix. A template-switch adaptor with 12 random nucleotides tagged each cDNA molecule. TCRdb passed the 5' RACE reads through MiXCR, listing each CDR3 protein once. The sample has about 680,000 distinct CDR3 sequences; around half are singletons.

The sequence came from a woman aged 60 to 75 in good health. The sequencing sample was made of blood. The chain recombines TRBV5-1 with TRBJ2-7, with D possibly TRBD2 on 5 matching bases. The CDR3, as DNA: TGCGCCAGCAGCCAGATGAGGGTCGGCGAGCAGTACTTC. It encodes CASSQMRVGEQYF.